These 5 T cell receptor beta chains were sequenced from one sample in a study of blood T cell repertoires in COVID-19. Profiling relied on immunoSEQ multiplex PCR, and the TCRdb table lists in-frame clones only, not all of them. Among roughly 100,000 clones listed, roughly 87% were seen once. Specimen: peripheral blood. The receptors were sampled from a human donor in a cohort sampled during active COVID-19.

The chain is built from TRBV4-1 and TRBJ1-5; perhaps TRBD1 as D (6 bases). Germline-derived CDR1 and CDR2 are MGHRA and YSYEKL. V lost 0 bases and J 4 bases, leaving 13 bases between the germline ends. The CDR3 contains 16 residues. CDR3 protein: CASSQEVGALNQPQHF. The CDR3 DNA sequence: TGCGCCAGCAGCCAAGAGGTGGGGGCGTTGAATCAGCCCCAGCATTTT.

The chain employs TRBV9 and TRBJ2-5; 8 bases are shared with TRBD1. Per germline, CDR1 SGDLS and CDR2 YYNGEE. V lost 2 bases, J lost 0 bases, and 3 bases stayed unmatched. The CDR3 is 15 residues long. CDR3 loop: CASSVGTGHQETQYF. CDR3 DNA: TGTGCCAGCAGCGTGGGGACAGGACACCAAGAGACCCAGTACTTC.

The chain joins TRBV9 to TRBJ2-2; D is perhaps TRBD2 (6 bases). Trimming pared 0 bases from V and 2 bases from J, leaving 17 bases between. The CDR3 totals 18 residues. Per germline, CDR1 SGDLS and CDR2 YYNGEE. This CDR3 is CASSVVIPTSFNTGELFF. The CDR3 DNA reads TGTGCCAGCAGCGTAGTGATCCCAACTAGCTTTAACACCGGGGAGCTGTTTTTT. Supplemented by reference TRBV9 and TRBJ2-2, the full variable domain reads DSGVTQTPKHLITATGQRVTLRCSPRSGDLSVYWYQQSLDQGLQFLIQYYNGEERAKGNILERFSAQQFPDLHSELNLSSLELGDSALYFCASSVVIPTSFNTGELFFGEGSRLTVL.

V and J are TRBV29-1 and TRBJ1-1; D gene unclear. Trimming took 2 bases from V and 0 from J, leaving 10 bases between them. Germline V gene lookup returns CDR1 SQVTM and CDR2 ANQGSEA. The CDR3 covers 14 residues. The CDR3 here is CSVELVAMNTEAFF. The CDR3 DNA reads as TGCAGCGTTGAATTGGTAGCAATGAACACTGAAGCTTTCTTT.

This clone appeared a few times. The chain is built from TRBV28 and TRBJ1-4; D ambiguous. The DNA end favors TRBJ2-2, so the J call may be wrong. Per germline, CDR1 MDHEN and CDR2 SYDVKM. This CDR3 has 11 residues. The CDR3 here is CASSFTSELFF. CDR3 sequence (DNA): TGTGCCAGCAGTTTTACGTCGGAGCTGTTTTTT.